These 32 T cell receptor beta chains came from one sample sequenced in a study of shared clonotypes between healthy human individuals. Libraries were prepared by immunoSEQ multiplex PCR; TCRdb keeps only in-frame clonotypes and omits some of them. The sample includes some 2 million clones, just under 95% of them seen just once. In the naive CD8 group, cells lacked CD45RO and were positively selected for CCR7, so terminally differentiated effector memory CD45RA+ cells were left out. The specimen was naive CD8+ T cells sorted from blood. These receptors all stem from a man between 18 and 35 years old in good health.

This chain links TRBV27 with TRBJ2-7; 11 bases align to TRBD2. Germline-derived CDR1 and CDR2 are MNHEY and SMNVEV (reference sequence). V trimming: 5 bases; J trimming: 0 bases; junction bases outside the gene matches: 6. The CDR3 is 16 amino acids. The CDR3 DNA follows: TGTGCCAGCAGTCCGATAGCGGGAGGGATCTCCTACGAGCAGTACTTC. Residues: CASSPIAGGISYEQYF.

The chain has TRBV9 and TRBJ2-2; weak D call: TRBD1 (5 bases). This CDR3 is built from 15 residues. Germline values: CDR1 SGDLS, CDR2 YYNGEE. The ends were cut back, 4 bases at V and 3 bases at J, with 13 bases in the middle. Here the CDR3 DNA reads TGTGCCAGCAGCTCGTGGGGCCACGACACCGGGGAGCTGTTTTTT. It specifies CASSSWGHDTGELFF.

CDR3 residues: CASSQNPVGGWTVNTGELFF. The CDR3 DNA is TGCGCCAGCAGCCAAAATCCTGTGGGGGGTTGGACGGTGAACACCGGGGAGCTGTTTTTT. The V and J genes are TRBV4-3 and TRBJ2-2, with a possible D match to TRBD2 (6 bases). Germline values: CDR1 LGHNA, CDR2 YSLEER. CDR3 length: 20 residues. V lost 2 bases and J lost 1, with 23 bases in between.

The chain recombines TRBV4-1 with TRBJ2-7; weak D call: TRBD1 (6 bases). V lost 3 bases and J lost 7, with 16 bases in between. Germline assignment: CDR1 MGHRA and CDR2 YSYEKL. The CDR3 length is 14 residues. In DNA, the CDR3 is TGCGCCAGCAGCCAGGGAACAGGGCTCACTGAGCAGTACTTC. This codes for CASSQGTGLTEQYF.

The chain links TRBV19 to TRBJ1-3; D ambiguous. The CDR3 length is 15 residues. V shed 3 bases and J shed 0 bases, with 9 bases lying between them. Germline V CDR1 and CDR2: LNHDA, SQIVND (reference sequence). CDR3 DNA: TGTGCCAGTAGTATTACGACGGTCTCTGGAAACACCATATATTTT. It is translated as CASSITTVSGNTIYF.

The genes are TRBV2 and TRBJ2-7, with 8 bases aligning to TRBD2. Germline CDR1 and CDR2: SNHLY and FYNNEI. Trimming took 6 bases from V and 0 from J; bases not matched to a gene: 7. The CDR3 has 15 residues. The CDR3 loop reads CASSGGENNSYEQYF. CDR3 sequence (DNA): TGTGCCAGCAGCGGGGGGGAGAATAACTCCTACGAGCAGTACTTC.

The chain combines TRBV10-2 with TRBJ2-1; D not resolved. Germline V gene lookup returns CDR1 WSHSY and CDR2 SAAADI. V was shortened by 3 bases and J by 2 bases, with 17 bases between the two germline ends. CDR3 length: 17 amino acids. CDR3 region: CASSDAARMLAYNEQFF. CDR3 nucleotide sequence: TGCGCCAGCAGTGACGCAGCTAGGATGCTAGCCTACAATGAGCAGTTCTTC.

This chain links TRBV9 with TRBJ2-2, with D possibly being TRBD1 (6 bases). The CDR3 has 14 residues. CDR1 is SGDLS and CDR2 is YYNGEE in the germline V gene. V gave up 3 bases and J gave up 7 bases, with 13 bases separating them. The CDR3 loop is CASSAEGVDGELFF. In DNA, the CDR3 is TGTGCCAGCAGCGCCGAGGGGGTTGACGGGGAGCTGTTTTTT.

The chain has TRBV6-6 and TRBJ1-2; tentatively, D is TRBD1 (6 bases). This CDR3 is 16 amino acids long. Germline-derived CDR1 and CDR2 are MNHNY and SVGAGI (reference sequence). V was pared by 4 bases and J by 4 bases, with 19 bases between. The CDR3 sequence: CASSSVSGHSSYGYTF. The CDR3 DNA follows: TGTGCCAGCAGTTCAGTTTCGGGACATTCCTCCTATGGCTACACCTTC.

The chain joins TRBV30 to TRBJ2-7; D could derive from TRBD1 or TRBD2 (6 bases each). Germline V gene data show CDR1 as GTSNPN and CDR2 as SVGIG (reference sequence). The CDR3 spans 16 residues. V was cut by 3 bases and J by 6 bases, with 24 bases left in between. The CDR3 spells CAWSAPLGWGAPEQYF. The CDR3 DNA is TGTGCCTGGAGCGCCCCATTGGGTTGGGGGGCGCCCGAGCAGTACTTC.

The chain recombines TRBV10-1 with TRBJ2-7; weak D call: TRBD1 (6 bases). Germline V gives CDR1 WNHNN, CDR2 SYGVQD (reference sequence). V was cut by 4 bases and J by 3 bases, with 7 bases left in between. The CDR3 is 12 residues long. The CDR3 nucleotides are TGCGCCAGCAGTGCGGACAGCTACGAGCAGTACTTC. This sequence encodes CASSADSYEQYF.

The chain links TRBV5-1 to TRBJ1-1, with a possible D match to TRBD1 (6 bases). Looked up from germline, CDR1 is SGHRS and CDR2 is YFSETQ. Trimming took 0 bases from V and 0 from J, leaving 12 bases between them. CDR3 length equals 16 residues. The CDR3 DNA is TGCGCCAGCAGCTTGGTGGGGGCAGGGGTGAACACTGAAGCTTTCTTT. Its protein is CASSLVGAGVNTEAFF. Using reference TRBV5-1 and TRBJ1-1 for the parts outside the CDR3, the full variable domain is KAGVTQTPRYLIKTRGQQVTLSCSPISGHRSVSWYQQTPGQGLQFLFEYFSETQRNKGNFPGRFSGRQFSNSRSEMNVSTLELGDSALYLCASSLVGAGVNTEAFFGQGTRLTVV.

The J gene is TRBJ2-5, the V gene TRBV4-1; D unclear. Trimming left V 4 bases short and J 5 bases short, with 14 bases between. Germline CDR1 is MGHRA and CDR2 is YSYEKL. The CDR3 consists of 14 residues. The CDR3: CASSLENSRETQYF. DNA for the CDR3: TGCGCCAGCAGCCTAGAGAACTCCCGGGAGACCCAGTACTTC.

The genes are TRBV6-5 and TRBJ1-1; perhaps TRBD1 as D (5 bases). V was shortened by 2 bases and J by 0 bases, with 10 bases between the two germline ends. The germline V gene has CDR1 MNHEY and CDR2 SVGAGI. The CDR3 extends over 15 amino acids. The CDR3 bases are TGTGCCAGCAGTTACCCGGGGCTCATGAACACTGAAGCTTTCTTT. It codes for CASSYPGLMNTEAFF.

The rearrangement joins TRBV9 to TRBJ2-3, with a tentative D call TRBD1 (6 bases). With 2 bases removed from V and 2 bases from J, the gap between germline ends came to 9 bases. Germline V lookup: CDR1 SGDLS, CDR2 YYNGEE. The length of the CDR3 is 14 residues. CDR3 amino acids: CASSVWTDTDTQYF. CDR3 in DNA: TGTGCCAGCAGCGTTTGGACAGACACAGATACGCAGTATTTT.

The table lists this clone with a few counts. CDR3 loop: CASSHLQGSDTEAFF. The CDR3 nucleotides are TGCGCCAGCAGCCACCTACAGGGGTCGGACACTGAAGCTTTCTTT. The V call is TRBV4-1, the J call TRBJ1-1, with 7 bases aligning to TRBD1. This CDR3 is built from 15 residues. Germline V gene lookup returns CDR1 MGHRA and CDR2 YSYEKL. The trim removed 3 bases at V and 3 bases at J, leaving 7 bases unmatched.

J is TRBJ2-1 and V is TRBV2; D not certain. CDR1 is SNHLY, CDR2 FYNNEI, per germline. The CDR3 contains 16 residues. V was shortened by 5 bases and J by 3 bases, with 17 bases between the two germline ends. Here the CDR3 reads CASSTMSNTFYNEQFF. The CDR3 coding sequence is TGTGCCAGCAGTACGATGTCGAACACGTTCTACAATGAGCAGTTCTTC.

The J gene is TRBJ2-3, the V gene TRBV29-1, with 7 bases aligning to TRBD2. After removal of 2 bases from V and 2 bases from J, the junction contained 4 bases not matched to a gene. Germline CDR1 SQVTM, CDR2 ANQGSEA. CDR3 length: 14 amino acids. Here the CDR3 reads CSVEQGTNTDTQYF. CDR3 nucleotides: TGCAGCGTTGAACAAGGGACTAACACAGATACGCAGTATTTT.

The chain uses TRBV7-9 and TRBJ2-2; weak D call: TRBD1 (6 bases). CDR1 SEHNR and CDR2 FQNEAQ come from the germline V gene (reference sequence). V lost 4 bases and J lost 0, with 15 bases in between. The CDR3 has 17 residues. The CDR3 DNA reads TGTGCCAGCAGCTCCCCCAGAGGGACACCGAACACCGGGGAGCTGTTTTTT. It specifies CASSSPRGTPNTGELFF. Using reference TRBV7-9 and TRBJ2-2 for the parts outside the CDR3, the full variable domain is DTGVSQNPRHKITKRGQNVTFRCDPISEHNRLYWYRQTLGQGPEFLTYFQNEAQLEKSRLLSDRFSAERPKGSFSTLEIQRTEQGDSAMYLCASSSPRGTPNTGELFFGEGSRLTVL.

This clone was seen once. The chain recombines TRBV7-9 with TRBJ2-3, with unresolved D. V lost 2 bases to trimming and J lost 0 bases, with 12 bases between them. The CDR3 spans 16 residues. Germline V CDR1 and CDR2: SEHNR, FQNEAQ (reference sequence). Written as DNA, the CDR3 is TGTGCCAGCAGCTTAAGTCAGGCTGGGAGCACAGATACGCAGTATTTT. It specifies CASSLSQAGSTDTQYF.

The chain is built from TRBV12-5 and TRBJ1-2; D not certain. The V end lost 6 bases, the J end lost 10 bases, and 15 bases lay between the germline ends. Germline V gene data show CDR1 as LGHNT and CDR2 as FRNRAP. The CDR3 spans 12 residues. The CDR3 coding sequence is TGTGCTAGTGGCATTGGGTGGTTCGACTACACCTTC. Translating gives CASGIGWFDYTF.

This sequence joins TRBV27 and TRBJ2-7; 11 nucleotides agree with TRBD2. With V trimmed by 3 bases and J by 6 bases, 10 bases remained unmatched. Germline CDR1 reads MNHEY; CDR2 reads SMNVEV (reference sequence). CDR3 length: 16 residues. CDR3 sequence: CASSLGSGRARSEQYF. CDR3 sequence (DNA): TGTGCCAGCAGTTTGGGTAGCGGGAGGGCCCGTAGCGAGCAGTACTTC.

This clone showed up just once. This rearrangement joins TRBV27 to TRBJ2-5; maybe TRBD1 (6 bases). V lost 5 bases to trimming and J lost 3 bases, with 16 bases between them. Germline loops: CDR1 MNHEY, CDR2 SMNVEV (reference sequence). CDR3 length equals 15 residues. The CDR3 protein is CASSPAMAGEETQYF. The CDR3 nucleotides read TGTGCCAGCAGTCCCGCGATGGCAGGGGAAGAGACCCAGTACTTC.

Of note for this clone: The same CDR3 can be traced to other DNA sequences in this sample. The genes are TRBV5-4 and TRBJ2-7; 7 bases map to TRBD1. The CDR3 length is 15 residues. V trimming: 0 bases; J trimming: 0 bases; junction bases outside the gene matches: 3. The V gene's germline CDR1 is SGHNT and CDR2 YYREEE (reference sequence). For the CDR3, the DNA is TGTGCCAGCAGCTTGGGCAGGGGGAGCTCCTACGAGCAGTACTTC. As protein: CASSLGRGSSYEQYF. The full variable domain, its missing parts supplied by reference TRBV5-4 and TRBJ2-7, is ETGVTQSPTHLIKTRGQQVTLRCSSQSGHNTVSWYQQALGQGPQFIFQYYREEENGRGNFPPRFSGLQFPNYSSELNVNALELDDSALYLCASSLGRGSSYEQYFGPGTRLTVT.

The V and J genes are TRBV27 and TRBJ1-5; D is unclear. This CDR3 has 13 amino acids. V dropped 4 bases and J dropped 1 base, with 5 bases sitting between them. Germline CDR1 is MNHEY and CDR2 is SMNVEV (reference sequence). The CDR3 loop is CASSWESNQPQHF. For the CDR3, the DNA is TGTGCCAGCAGTTGGGAAAGCAATCAGCCCCAGCATTTT.

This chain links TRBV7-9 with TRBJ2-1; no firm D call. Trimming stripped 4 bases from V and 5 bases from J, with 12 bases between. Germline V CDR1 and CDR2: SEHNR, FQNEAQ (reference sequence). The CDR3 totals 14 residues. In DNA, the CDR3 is TGTGCCAGCAGCTCAGATCGAAAACACAATGAGCAGTTCTTC. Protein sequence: CASSSDRKHNEQFF.

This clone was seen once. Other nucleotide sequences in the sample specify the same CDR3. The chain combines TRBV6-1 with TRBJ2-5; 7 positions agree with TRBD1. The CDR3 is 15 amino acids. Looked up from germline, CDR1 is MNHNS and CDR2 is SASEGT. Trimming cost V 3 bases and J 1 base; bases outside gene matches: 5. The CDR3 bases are TGTGCCAGCAGTGAGGGACCAGGGGGCCAAGAGACCCAGTACTTC. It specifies CASSEGPGGQETQYF.

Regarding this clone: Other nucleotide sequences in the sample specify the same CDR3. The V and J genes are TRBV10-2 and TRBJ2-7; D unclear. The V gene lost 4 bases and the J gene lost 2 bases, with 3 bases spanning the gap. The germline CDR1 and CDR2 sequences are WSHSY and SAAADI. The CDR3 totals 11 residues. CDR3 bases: TGCGCCAGCAGTGTAACCTACGAGCAGTACTTC. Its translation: CASSVTYEQYF.

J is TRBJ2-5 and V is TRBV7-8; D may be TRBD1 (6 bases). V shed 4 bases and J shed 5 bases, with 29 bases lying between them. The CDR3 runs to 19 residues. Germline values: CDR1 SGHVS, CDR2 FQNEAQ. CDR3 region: CASSSAPGPGVTQGETQYF. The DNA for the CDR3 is TGTGCCAGCAGCTCCGCACCCGGCCCAGGGGTAACCCAAGGGGAGACCCAGTACTTC.

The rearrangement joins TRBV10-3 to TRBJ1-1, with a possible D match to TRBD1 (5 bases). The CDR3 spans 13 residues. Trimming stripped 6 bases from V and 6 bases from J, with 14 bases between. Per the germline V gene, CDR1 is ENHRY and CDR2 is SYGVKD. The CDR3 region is CAIRRGTRAEAFF. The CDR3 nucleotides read TGTGCCATCAGGCGCGGAACCAGGGCTGAAGCTTTCTTT.

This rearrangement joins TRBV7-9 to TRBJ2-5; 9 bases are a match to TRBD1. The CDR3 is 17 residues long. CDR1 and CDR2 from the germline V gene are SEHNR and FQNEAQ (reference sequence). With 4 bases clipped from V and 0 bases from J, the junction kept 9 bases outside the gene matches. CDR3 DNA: TGTGCCAGCAGCTCCGGACAGGGGTGGTCACACCAAGAGACCCAGTACTTC. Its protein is CASSSGQGWSHQETQYF.

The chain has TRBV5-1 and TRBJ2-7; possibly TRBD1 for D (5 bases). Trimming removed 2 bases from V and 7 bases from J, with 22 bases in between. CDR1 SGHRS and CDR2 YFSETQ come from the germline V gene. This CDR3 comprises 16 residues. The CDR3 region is CASSLENGRAFGEQYF. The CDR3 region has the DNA TGCGCCAGCAGCTTAGAGAACGGCAGGGCGTTTGGGGAGCAGTACTTC.